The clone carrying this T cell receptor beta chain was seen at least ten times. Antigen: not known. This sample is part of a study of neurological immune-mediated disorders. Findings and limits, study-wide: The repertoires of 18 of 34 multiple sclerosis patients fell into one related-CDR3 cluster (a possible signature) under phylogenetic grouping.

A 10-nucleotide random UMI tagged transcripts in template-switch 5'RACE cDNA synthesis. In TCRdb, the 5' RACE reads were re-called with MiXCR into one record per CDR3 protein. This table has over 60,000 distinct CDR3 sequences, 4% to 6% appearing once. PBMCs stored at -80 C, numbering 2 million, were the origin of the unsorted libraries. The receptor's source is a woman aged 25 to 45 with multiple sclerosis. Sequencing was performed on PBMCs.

The CDR3 DNA is TGCAGTGCCTCCAACGGAGTGCTTGGTGAGCAGTTCTTC. Encoded protein: CSASNGVLGEQFF. The genes are TRBV20-1 and TRBJ2-1; no reliable D call. CDR3 length: 13 amino acids. Germline V gives CDR1 DFQATT, CDR2 SNEGSKA (reference sequence). V dropped 6 bases and J dropped 9 bases, with 18 bases sitting between them.